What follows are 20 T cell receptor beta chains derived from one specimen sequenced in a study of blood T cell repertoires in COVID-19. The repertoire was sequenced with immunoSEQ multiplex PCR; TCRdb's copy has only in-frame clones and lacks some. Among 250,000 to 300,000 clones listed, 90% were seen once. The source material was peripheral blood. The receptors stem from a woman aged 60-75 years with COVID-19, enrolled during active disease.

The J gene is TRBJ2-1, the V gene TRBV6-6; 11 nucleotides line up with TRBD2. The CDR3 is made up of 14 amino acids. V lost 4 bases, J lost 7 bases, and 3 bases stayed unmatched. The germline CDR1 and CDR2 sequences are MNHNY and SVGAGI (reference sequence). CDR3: CASSSGTSGNEQFF. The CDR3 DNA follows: TGTGCCAGCAGTTCCGGGACTAGCGGTAATGAGCAGTTCTTC.

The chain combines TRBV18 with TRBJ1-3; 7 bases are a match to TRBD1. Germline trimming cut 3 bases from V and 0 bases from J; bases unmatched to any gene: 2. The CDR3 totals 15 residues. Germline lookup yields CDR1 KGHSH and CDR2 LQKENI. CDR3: CASSPAGGSGNTIYF. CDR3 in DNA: TGTGCCAGCTCACCGGCAGGGGGCTCTGGAAACACCATATATTTT. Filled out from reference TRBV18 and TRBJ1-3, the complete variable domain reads NAGVMQNPRHLVRRRGQEARLRCSPMKGHSHVYWYRQLPEEGLKFMVYLQKENIIDESGMPKERFSAEFPKEGPSILRIQQVVRGDSAAYFCASSPAGGSGNTIYFGEGSWLTVV.

The chain's CDR3 is CASSRTSGGIFYNEQFF. Here the CDR3 DNA reads TGTGCCAGCAGCCGCACTAGCGGGGGGATCTTCTACAATGAGCAGTTCTTC. The rearrangement uses TRBV5-4 and TRBJ2-1; 12 nucleotides align to TRBD2. CDR1 is SGHNT, CDR2 YYREEE, per germline (reference sequence). V was clipped by 4 bases and J by 3 bases; unmatched bases: 8. The CDR3 spans 17 residues.

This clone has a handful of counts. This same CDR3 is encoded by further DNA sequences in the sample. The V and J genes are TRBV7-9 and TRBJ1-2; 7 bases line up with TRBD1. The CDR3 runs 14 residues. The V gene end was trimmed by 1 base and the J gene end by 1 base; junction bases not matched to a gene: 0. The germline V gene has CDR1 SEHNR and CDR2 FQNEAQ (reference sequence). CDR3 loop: CASSLGQGNYGYTF. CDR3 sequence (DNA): TGTGCCAGCAGCTTAGGACAGGGTAACTATGGCTACACCTTC.

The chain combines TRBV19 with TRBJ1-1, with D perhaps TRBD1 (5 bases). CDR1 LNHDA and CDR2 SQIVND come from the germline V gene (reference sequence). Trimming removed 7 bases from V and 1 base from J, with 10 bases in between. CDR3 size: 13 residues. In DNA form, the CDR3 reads TGTGCCAGTACCCCAAGGGGGAACACTGAAGCTTTCTTT. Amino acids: CASTPRGNTEAFF.

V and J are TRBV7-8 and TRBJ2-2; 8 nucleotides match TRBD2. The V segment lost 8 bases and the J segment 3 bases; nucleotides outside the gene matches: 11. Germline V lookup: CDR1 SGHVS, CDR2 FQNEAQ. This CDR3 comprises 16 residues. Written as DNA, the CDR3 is TGTGCCAGCGGTCGGTTTGCGCGGGAGGACACCGGGGAGCTGTTTTTT. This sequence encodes CASGRFAREDTGELFF.

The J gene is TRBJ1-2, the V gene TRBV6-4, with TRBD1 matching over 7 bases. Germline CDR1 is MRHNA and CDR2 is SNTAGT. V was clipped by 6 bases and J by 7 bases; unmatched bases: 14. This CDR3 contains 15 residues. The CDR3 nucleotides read TGTGCCAGCAGCCTAGAGACAGGGACCTCGTCTGGCTACACCTTC. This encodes CASSLETGTSSGYTF.

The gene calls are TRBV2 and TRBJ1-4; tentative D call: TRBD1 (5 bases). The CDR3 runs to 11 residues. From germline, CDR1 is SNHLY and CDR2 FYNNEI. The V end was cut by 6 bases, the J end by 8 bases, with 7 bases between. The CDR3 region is CASRQGEKLFF. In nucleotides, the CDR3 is TGTGCCAGCAGGCAGGGAGAAAAACTGTTTTTT.

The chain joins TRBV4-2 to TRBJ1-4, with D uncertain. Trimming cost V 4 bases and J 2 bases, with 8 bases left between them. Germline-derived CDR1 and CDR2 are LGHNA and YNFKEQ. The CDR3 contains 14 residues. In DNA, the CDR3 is TGTGCCAGCAGCCCCGGCGGCACTAATGAAAAACTGTTTTTT. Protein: CASSPGGTNEKLFF.

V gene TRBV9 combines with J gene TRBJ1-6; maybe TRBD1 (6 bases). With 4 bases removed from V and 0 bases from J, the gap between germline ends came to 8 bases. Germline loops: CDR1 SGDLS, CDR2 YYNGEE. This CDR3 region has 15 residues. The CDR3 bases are TGTGCCAGCAGCCAAGGGGGCTCCTATAATTCACCCCTCCACTTT. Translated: CASSQGGSYNSPLHF.

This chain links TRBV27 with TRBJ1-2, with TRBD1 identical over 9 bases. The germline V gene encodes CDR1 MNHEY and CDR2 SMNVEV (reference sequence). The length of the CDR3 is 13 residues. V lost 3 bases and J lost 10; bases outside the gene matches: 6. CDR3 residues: CASSFRQGGLYTF. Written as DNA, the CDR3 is TGTGCCAGCAGTTTCCGACAGGGGGGCCTCTACACCTTC.

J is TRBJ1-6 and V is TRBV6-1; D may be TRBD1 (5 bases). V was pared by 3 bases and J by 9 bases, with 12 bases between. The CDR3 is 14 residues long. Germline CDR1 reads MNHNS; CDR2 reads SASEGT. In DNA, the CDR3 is TGTGCCAGCAGTGATCCAGGGCTAACTTCACCCCTCCACTTT. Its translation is CASSDPGLTSPLHF.

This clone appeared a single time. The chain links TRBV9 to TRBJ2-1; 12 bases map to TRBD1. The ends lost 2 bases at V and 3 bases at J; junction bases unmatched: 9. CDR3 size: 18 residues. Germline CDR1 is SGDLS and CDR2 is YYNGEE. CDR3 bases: TGTGCCAGCAGCGTCCGGGACAGGGGGCTCGGGGGCTACAATGAGCAGTTCTTC. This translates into CASSVRDRGLGGYNEQFF.

The CDR3 coding sequence is TGTGCCAGCAGGCGGGACTCGCAGGGGGTTTATGGCTACACCTTC. It translates to CASRRDSQGVYGYTF. This rearrangement joins TRBV6-4 to TRBJ1-2, with 7 bases that match TRBD1. CDR1 and CDR2 from the germline V gene are MRHNA and SNTAGT. The length of the CDR3 is 15 residues. The V and J ends lost 6 bases and 5 bases, in that order; junction bases with no gene match: 12.

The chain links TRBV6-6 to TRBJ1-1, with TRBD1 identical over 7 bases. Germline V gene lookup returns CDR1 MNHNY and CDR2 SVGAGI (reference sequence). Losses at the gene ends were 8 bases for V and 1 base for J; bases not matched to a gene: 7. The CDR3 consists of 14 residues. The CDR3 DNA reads TGTGCCAGCTCCCCGGGACAGAGGAACACTGAAGCTTTCTTT. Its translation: CASSPGQRNTEAFF.

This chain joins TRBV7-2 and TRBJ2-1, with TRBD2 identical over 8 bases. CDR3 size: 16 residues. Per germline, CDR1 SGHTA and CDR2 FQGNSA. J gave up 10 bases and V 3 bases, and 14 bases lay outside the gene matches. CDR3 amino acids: CASSFSSGRPLREQFF. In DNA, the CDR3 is TGTGCCAGCAGCTTTTCCAGCGGGAGACCCCTTCGCGAGCAGTTCTTC.

CDR3 DNA sequence: TGCAGTGCTAGTGACCTATCTGACAATGAGCAGTTCTTC. Translated: CSASDLSDNEQFF. V usage is TRBV20-1 and J usage is TRBJ2-1, with D unresolved. The CDR3 is made up of 13 amino acids. Trimming removed 3 bases at V and 5 bases at J, with 11 bases between. The V gene's germline CDR1 is DFQATT and CDR2 SNEGSKA (reference sequence).

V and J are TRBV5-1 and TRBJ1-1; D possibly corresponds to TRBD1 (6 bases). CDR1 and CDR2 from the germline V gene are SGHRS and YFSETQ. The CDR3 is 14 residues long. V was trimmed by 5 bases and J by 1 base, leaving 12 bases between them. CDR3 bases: TGCGCCAGCAGTTCGGGACACGGGAACACTGAAGCTTTCTTT. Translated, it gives CASSSGHGNTEAFF.

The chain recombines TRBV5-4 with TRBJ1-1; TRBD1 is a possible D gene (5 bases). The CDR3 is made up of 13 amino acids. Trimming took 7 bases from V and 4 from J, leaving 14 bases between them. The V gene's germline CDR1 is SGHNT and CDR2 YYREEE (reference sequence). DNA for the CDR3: TGTGCCAGCTGGAGCCAAGGGGCCACTGAAGCTTTCTTT. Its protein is CASWSQGATEAFF.

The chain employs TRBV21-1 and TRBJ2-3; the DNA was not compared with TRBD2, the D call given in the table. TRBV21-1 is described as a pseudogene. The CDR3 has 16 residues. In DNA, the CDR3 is TGTGCCAGTCGAGATTCCGTAGCGGGGAGCACAGATACGCAGTATTTT. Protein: CASRDSVAGSTDTQYF.